A single sample is the source of the 16 T cell receptor beta chains below, sequenced in a study of shared clonotypes between healthy human individuals. The protocol was immunoSEQ multiplex PCR, while the TCRdb copy is restricted to in-frame clones and leaves out a portion. Of under 600,000 clones in the sample, 70% to 80% were seen once. Input material: PBMCs. The receptor set was obtained from a woman aged 40 to 55 in good health. Some clones in this sample may be carry-over from other donors' samples.

The chain joins TRBV4-2 to TRBJ2-7, with TRBD2 matching 8 bases. The CDR3 loop spans 15 amino acids. The germline gives CDR1 LGHNA, CDR2 YNFKEQ. Trimming cost V 2 bases and J 1 base; bases outside gene matches: 4. CDR3: CASSQSLAESYEQYF. The DNA for the CDR3 is TGTGCCAGCAGCCAATCACTAGCGGAGTCCTACGAGCAGTACTTC.

V and J are TRBV7-2 and TRBJ2-3, with 8 nucleotides matching TRBD1. Trimming removed 6 bases from V and 7 bases from J; junction bases left unmatched: 15. The germline V gene has CDR1 SGHTA and CDR2 FQGNSA. The CDR3 extends over 16 amino acids. CDR3 nucleotide sequence: TGTGCCAGCAGTCGACCAGGACAGGGTCGGTCCCATACGCAGTATTTT. Its protein is CASSRPGQGRSHTQYF.

V is TRBV4-2 and J is TRBJ2-2; D possibly corresponds to TRBD1 (6 bases). V was shortened by 2 bases and J by 7 bases, with 17 bases between the two germline ends. Germline V lookup: CDR1 LGHNA, CDR2 YNFKEQ. This CDR3 comprises 16 residues. Here the CDR3 reads CASSQNPSQGHGELFF. The DNA of the CDR3 is TGTGCCAGCAGCCAAAACCCGTCCCAGGGACACGGGGAGCTGTTTTTT.

The chain carries TRBV19 and TRBJ2-7; 13 nucleotides agree with TRBD2. This CDR3 region has 15 residues. CDR1 is LNHDA and CDR2 is SQIVND in the germline V gene (reference sequence). With V trimmed by 5 bases and J by 2 bases, 3 bases remained unmatched. The chain's CDR3 is CASSYGTSGAYEQYF. The CDR3 DNA reads as TGTGCCAGTAGTTACGGGACTAGCGGGGCCTACGAGCAGTACTTC.

In DNA form, the CDR3 reads TGTGCCAGCAGCTTAATGGGCGGACTCTCGAGCTCCTACGAGCAGTACTTC. Translation gives CASSLMGGLSSSYEQYF. The chain uses TRBV7-3 and TRBJ2-5; tentatively, D is TRBD2 (5 bases). The J call is doubtful: the DNA matches TRBJ2-7 better. Per the germline V gene, CDR1 is SGHTA and CDR2 is FQGTGA. The CDR3 contains 17 residues.

This chain connects TRBV7-9 to TRBJ2-5; D is unclear. CDR1 SEHNR and CDR2 FQNEAQ come from the germline V gene (reference sequence). The CDR3 loop spans 13 amino acids. Trimming removed 3 bases at V and 2 bases at J, with 7 bases between. CDR3 in amino acids: CASSFWNQETQYF. The CDR3 region has the DNA TGTGCCAGCAGCTTTTGGAATCAAGAGACCCAGTACTTC.

The chain has TRBV10-2 and TRBJ2-5; TRBD1 agrees at 8 bases. This CDR3 region has 16 residues. CDR1 and CDR2 from the germline V gene are WSHSY and SAAADI. The V segment lost 6 bases and the J segment 1 base; nucleotides outside the gene matches: 10. The DNA of the CDR3 is TGCGCCAGCAGATCCGGGACAGGCACCCTCCAAGAGACCCAGTACTTC. Its protein product is CASRSGTGTLQETQYF.

The CDR3 DNA reads as TGTGCCAGCAGCCCCGGACGGGCCTGGGCTTTCTTT. The encoded protein is CASSPGRAWAFF. The chain uses TRBV5-6 and TRBJ1-1; D gene uncertain. V lost 4 bases and J 11 bases, leaving 15 bases between the germline ends. Germline V gene lookup returns CDR1 SGHDT and CDR2 YYEEEE. The CDR3 is made up of 12 amino acids.

The chain carries TRBV27 and TRBJ1-1; unclear D gene. The CDR3 has 14 amino acids. Trimming took off 5 bases at V and 4 bases at J, with 14 bases between the two ends. Germline loops: CDR1 MNHEY, CDR2 SMNVEV (reference sequence). As DNA, the CDR3 is TGTGCCAGCAGTGTGAATAGGGATGGCACTGAAGCTTTCTTT. Protein: CASSVNRDGTEAFF.

Written as DNA, the CDR3 is TGTGCCAGCAGTTTACTCGTTAGAAAGACCCAGTACTTC. Encoded protein: CASSLLVRKTQYF. This chain uses TRBV28 with TRBJ2-5; D unclear. Germline V gene data show CDR1 as MDHEN and CDR2 as SYDVKM. This CDR3 is 13 amino acids long. V shed 2 bases and J shed 6 bases, with 10 bases lying between them.

In the case of this clone: The final CDR3 position lacks the conserved phenylalanine or tryptophan, pointing to a likely read error. CDR3 sequence reads: CASSVIQRTEAFS. The CDR3 DNA is TGTGCCAGCAGCGTCATTCAGAGGACTGAAGCTTTCTCT. V usage is TRBV7-3 and J usage is TRBJ1-1; D remains unclear. This CDR3 has 13 residues. CDR1 SGHTA and CDR2 FQGTGA come from the germline V gene. Trimming pared 5 bases from V and 5 bases from J, leaving 12 bases between.

The chain links TRBV5-1 to TRBJ2-2; 9 positions match TRBD2. The CDR3 runs to 14 residues. The germline CDR1 and CDR2 sequences are SGHRS and YFSETQ. V dropped 4 bases and J dropped 6; count of bases not matched to a gene: 4. CDR3 nucleotides: TGCGCCAGCAGCACGGGACTAGCCTCCGGGGAGCTGTTTTTT. Translation: CASSTGLASGELFF.

In its sample, this clone was seen once. One end of the junction is discordant with germline, which a read error may explain. This chain joins TRBV28 and TRBJ1-2; no reliable D call. Germline V gene lookup returns CDR1 MDHEN and CDR2 SYDVKM. This CDR3 is built from 11 residues. Here the CDR3 reads CASSFERFRHF. CDR3 nucleotide sequence: TGTGCCAGCAGTTTCGAGAGATTCCGCCACTTC.

The CDR3 DNA sequence: TGTGCCACCCAAAACGGGGATCAGCCCCAGCATTTT. As protein: CATQNGDQPQHF. The rearrangement joins TRBV10-3 to TRBJ1-5; D not resolved. There are 12 residues in the CDR3. V lost 10 bases and J lost 5, with 12 bases in between. The germline V gene has CDR1 ENHRY and CDR2 SYGVKD.

The chain joins TRBV28 to TRBJ2-7; 9 bases line up with TRBD2. The V and J ends lost 2 bases and 4 bases, in that order; junction bases with no gene match: 9. There are 16 residues in the CDR3. Germline assignment: CDR1 MDHEN and CDR2 SYDVKM. CDR3 in DNA: TGTGCCAGCAGTTTAAGTTCGAGCGGGAGGCCGTACGAGCAGTACTTC. Residues: CASSLSSSGRPYEQYF.

This chain links TRBV6-1 with TRBJ2-1; 13 nucleotides line up with TRBD2. This CDR3 is 15 amino acids long. Per the germline V gene, CDR1 is MNHNS and CDR2 is SASEGT. V was pared by 6 bases and J by 9 bases, with 8 bases of the junction left unmatched. The CDR3 protein is CASSSGTSGITEQFF. CDR3 DNA sequence: TGTGCCAGCAGCTCCGGGACTAGCGGGATCACTGAGCAGTTCTTC.